These 22 T cell receptor beta chains share one sample of origin, sequenced in a study of cytomegalovirus exposure and HLA in healthy donors. Amplification used 60 Vbeta primers and 13 Jbeta primers. The table came from immunoSEQ multiplex PCR; TCRdb's copy has only in-frame clones and leaves some out. The sample records 180,000 or so clones, about 82% being singletons. What was sequenced was PBMCs. Receptor source: a woman in her late teens or twenties in good health and CMV-seronegative.

This sequence joins TRBV21-1 and TRBJ2-7; the D call of TRBD1 is as the table states it, not checked on the DNA. TRBV21-1 is annotated as a pseudogene. There are 14 residues in the CDR3. Here the CDR3 reads CASSIWTDNYEQYF. The CDR3 nucleotides are TGTGCCAGCAGCATCTGGACAGATAACTACGAGCAGTACTTC.

This chain joins TRBV2 and TRBJ2-1; 10 bases match TRBD2. CDR3 size: 18 residues. The V segment lost 6 bases and the J segment 4 bases; nucleotides outside the gene matches: 15. The germline V gene has CDR1 SNHLY and CDR2 FYNNEI. CDR3 sequence reads: CASSPRGGAGGGYNEQFF. DNA of the CDR3: TGTGCCAGCAGCCCAAGGGGGGGAGCGGGAGGGGGATACAATGAGCAGTTCTTC.

The chain recombines TRBV6-6 with TRBJ1-2; perhaps TRBD1 as D (5 bases). V lost 0 bases to trimming and J lost 8 bases, with 16 bases between them. The CDR3 is made up of 15 amino acids. The V gene's germline CDR1 is MNHNY and CDR2 SVGAGI (reference sequence). DNA for the CDR3: TGTGCCAGCAGTTACTCGAACCCAGGGCCTGGGGGCTACACCTTC. This gives the protein CASSYSNPGPGGYTF.

This chain joins TRBV2 and TRBJ2-1; TRBD2 aligns across 11 bases. The CDR3 loop spans 17 amino acids. Unmatched junction bases numbered 11, after V lost 6 bases and J lost 4 bases. Germline CDR1 and CDR2: SNHLY and FYNNEI. The CDR3 reads CASRSGTGLAEYNEQFF. The CDR3 DNA reads as TGTGCCAGCAGGAGCGGCACGGGACTAGCGGAGTACAATGAGCAGTTCTTC.

Concerning this clone: The junction and the germline gene differ at one end; a read error may be behind it. The chain combines TRBV7-7 with TRBJ2-1; weak D call: TRBD2 (5 bases). Germline assignment: CDR1 SSHAT and CDR2 FNYEAQ (reference sequence). There are 14 residues in the CDR3. DNA of the CDR3: TGTGCTAGCAGCTTAGCCGGCTTAGCGAATGAGCAGTTCTTC. Translation: CASSLAGLANEQFF.

The V call is TRBV5-4, the J call TRBJ1-2; 7 nucleotides match TRBD1. Trimming cost V 1 base and J 5 bases; bases outside gene matches: 2. The CDR3 contains 13 residues. In germline, CDR1 is SGHNT, CDR2 YYREEE (reference sequence). The CDR3 DNA is TGTGCCAGCAGCTTGACAGGGGAATATGGCTACACCTTC. As protein: CASSLTGEYGYTF.

The rearrangement links TRBV7-9 to TRBJ2-7; tentative D call: TRBD1 (6 bases). The length of the CDR3 is 15 residues. Trimming removed 1 base from V and 5 bases from J, with 15 bases in between. Germline V gene sequence: CDR1 SEHNR, CDR2 FQNEAQ (reference sequence). CDR3 DNA sequence: TGTGCCAGCAGCTTAGGTACAGGGTCTTCGGACGAGCAGTACTTC. It codes for CASSLGTGSSDEQYF.

The chain links TRBV28 to TRBJ2-7; 10 nucleotides agree with TRBD1. V was clipped by 5 bases and J by 2 bases; unmatched bases: 6. Germline lookup yields CDR1 MDHEN and CDR2 SYDVKM. The CDR3 totals 15 residues. CDR3 DNA: TGTGCCAGCAGTCCGACAGGGGGCGCGACCTACGAGCAGTACTTC. Amino acids: CASSPTGGATYEQYF.

The chain couples TRBV6-5 to TRBJ2-7; TRBD2 matches 13 bases. Germline CDR1 MNHEY, CDR2 SVGAGI. The trim removed 5 bases at V and 6 bases at J, leaving 4 bases unmatched. The CDR3 is 14 amino acids. The CDR3 DNA is TGTGCCAGCAGTCAGACTAGCGGGAGGTTCGAGCAGTACTTC. Its translation is CASSQTSGRFEQYF.

The CDR3 DNA reads as TGTGCCAGCGCATCCGGGACAGGGTATCGAGAGACCCAGTACTTC. Encoded protein: CASASGTGYRETQYF. The chain couples TRBV7-3 to TRBJ2-5, with 9 positions matching TRBD1. The CDR3 spans 15 residues. With 8 bases clipped from V and 4 bases from J, the junction kept 11 bases outside the gene matches. CDR1 and CDR2 (germline): SGHTA, FQGTGA.

This clone is a singleton in its sample. The chain combines TRBV30 with TRBJ2-7, with D maybe TRBD2 (6 bases). The CDR3 covers 11 residues. The V gene's germline CDR1 is GTSNPN and CDR2 SVGIG (reference sequence). V shed 4 bases and J shed 5 bases, with 9 bases lying between them. CDR3 amino acids: CAWKRGNEQYF. For the CDR3, the DNA is TGTGCCTGGAAACGGGGGAACGAGCAGTACTTC.

V gene TRBV7-9 combines with J gene TRBJ1-2, with D perhaps matching TRBD1 (5 bases). CDR3 length: 12 amino acids. V shed 10 bases and J shed 6 bases, with 15 bases lying between them. CDR1 SEHNR and CDR2 FQNEAQ come from the germline V gene (reference sequence). CDR3 bases: TGTGCCACACCGCGCGGGGGGGATGGCTACACCTTC. Translation gives CATPRGGDGYTF.

In this sample, this clone turned up a few times. The chain is built from TRBV6-1 and TRBJ1-1; 9 bases line up with TRBD1. The J segment lost 5 bases and the V segment lost 6 bases, leaving 7 bases of the junction unmatched. The length of the CDR3 is 14 residues. Germline loops: CDR1 MNHNS, CDR2 SASEGT. DNA for the CDR3: TGTGCCAGCAGCGGGACAGGGTTTGGAACTGAAGCTTTCTTT. Protein sequence: CASSGTGFGTEAFF.

CDR3 DNA sequence: TGTGCCAGCAGCTCGGTTACAGGTCGCGGGACCTACAATGAGCAGTTCTTC. Translation: CASSSVTGRGTYNEQFF. The rearrangement uses TRBV7-6 and TRBJ2-1; perhaps TRBD2 as D (6 bases). The CDR3 contains 17 residues. V was clipped by 4 bases and J by 2 bases, with 18 bases between them. In germline, CDR1 is SGHVS, CDR2 FNYEAQ.

The gene calls are TRBV15 and TRBJ2-1; D unresolved. V was pared by 1 base and J by 10 bases, with 8 bases between. The CDR3 is 12 amino acids. Germline CDR1 is LNHNV and CDR2 is YYDKDF (reference sequence). CDR3: CATSRVQVEQFF. The CDR3 DNA follows: TGTGCCACCAGCAGAGTCCAGGTAGAGCAGTTCTTC.

This chain joins TRBV5-4 and TRBJ2-7; 8 nucleotides agree with TRBD1. The V gene's germline CDR1 is SGHNT and CDR2 YYREEE (reference sequence). This CDR3 spans 14 amino acids. The V segment lost 0 bases and the J segment 3 bases; nucleotides outside the gene matches: 2. For the CDR3, the DNA is TGTGCCAGCAGCTTGGGGGACAGGTTCTACGAGCAGTACTTC. Translated, it gives CASSLGDRFYEQYF.

V usage is TRBV28 and J usage is TRBJ2-7, with D perhaps TRBD1 (5 bases). Trimming took 3 bases from V and 3 from J, leaving 15 bases between them. Germline values: CDR1 MDHEN, CDR2 SYDVKM. The CDR3 sequence is 15 residues long. The CDR3 DNA follows: TGTGCCAGCAGTTTCCACCCCTCAGGGTTCTACGAGCAGTACTTC. Its protein is CASSFHPSGFYEQYF.

This clone was found a few times. Here the CDR3 DNA reads TGTGCCAGCTCACGGGGGACAGTTTTCGTCACTGAAGCTTTCTTT. It codes for CASSRGTVFVTEAFF. The V and J genes are TRBV18 and TRBJ1-1; 7 nucleotides line up with TRBD1. This CDR3 contains 15 residues. Germline V gene sequence: CDR1 KGHSH, CDR2 LQKENI. V was clipped by 4 bases and J by 4 bases; unmatched bases: 9.

The chain carries TRBV5-1 and TRBJ1-6; D is perhaps TRBD1 (5 bases). Trimming shortened V by 2 bases and J by 7 bases, and 16 bases separated the two germline ends. Germline CDR1 SGHRS, CDR2 YFSETQ. The CDR3 runs 16 residues. CDR3 amino acids: CASSFGPPGRNSPLHF. The CDR3 nucleotides read TGCGCCAGCAGCTTCGGGCCTCCAGGGCGGAATTCACCCCTCCACTTT.

The rearrangement joins TRBV5-1 to TRBJ1-2; 7 bases are a match to TRBD1. Unmatched junction bases numbered 5, after V lost 4 bases and J lost 5 bases. Per the germline V gene, CDR1 is SGHRS and CDR2 is YFSETQ. This CDR3 is built from 13 residues. The CDR3 is CASSVGTVYGYTF. CDR3 DNA: TGCGCCAGCAGCGTTGGGACAGTGTATGGCTACACCTTC. Full variable domain (rest looked up from reference TRBV5-1 and TRBJ1-2): KAGVTQTPRYLIKTRGQQVTLSCSPISGHRSVSWYQQTPGQGLQFLFEYFSETQRNKGNFPGRFSGRQFSNSRSEMNVSTLELGDSALYLCASSVGTVYGYTFGSGTRLTVV.

V and J are TRBV28 and TRBJ2-7, with TRBD1 as a possible D gene (6 bases). The CDR3 extends over 15 amino acids. V lost 5 bases and J lost 5, with 19 bases in between. Germline V gene sequence: CDR1 MDHEN, CDR2 SYDVKM. CDR3 residues: CASSAPQGLTHEQYF. The CDR3 region has the DNA TGTGCCAGCAGTGCGCCACAGGGATTGACCCACGAGCAGTACTTC.

The chain carries TRBV28 and TRBJ1-2; tentative D call: TRBD1 (5 bases). V was cut by 2 bases and J by 4 bases, with 17 bases left in between. CDR1 is MDHEN, CDR2 SYDVKM, per germline. The CDR3 has 16 amino acids. This chain's CDR3 is CASSLTRGVPLYGYTF. In nucleotides, the CDR3 is TGTGCCAGCAGTTTAACAAGGGGCGTCCCACTCTATGGCTACACCTTC.